This T cell receptor beta chain derives from a study of blood T cell repertoires in COVID-19. V dropped 5 bases and J dropped 4 bases, with 15 bases sitting between them. Germline V gene data show CDR1 as SGHRS and CDR2 as YFSETQ. CDR3 length equals 15 residues. Clones were sequenced by immunoSEQ multiplex PCR, and TCRdb holds only the in-frame ones, with some missing. The sample records tens of thousands of clones, about nine tenths being singletons. J is TRBJ2-2 and V is TRBV5-1; perhaps TRBD1 as D (6 bases). This receptor was taken from a human donor with active COVID-19. The donor label of this sample is uncertain. The material sequenced was peripheral blood. DNA of the CDR3: TGCGCCAGCAGATACGTGGGGACACGCACCGGGGAGCTGTTTTTT. Translating it yields CASRYVGTRTGELFF.